This T cell receptor beta chain was retrieved from a study of blood T cell repertoires in COVID-19. TCRdb's copy holds only in-frame clones and misses some; the assay was immunoSEQ multiplex PCR. The sample carries roughly 200,000 clones, 75% to 90% recorded once. V dropped 7 bases and J dropped 5 bases, with 18 bases sitting between them. Germline loops: CDR1 LNHDA, CDR2 SQIVND (reference sequence). This CDR3 is built from 15 residues. Participants' own reports of clinical history determined their cohort assignment. This receptor was obtained from a woman aged 40 to 50 with acute COVID-19. The rearrangement links TRBV19 to TRBJ2-1, with a possible D match to TRBD2 (5 bases). Specimen: PBMCs or T cells enriched from blood (not recorded which). CDR3 in amino acids: CASKDGRTRNNEQFF. CDR3 DNA sequence: TGTGCCAGTAAGGACGGCCGCACTAGGAACAATGAGCAGTTCTTC.